The 26 T cell receptor beta chains presented below share a single source sample, sequenced in a study of T cell repertoires in cytomegalovirus infection. MiXCR, applied by TCRdb to the reads, yields one record per CDR3 protein. The data show about 250,000 distinct CDR3 sequences, approximately 17% seen once. The sample taken for sequencing was CD8+ T cells from PBMCs. All receptors come from a human donor in good health (CMV status not recorded). Some clones in this sample may be carry-over from other donors' samples.

This clonotype was seen many times. V usage is TRBV7-9 and J usage is TRBJ2-6; 9 bases line up with TRBD1. Germline CDR1 and CDR2: SEHNR and FQNEAQ (reference sequence). V dropped 5 bases and J dropped 2; count of bases not matched to a gene: 16. The CDR3 consists of 20 residues. CDR3 protein: CASSGRLPGQGVPGANVLTF. CDR3 sequence (DNA): TGTGCCAGCAGCGGCCGCCTGCCGGGACAGGGAGTCCCTGGGGCCAACGTCCTGACTTTC.

The V call is TRBV11-2, the J call TRBJ2-3; 8 nucleotides align to TRBD1. This CDR3 is 17 amino acids long. CDR1 is SGHAT and CDR2 is FQNNGV in the germline V gene. V trimming: 5 bases; J trimming: 1 base; junction bases outside the gene matches: 11. CDR3 region: CASSPPDRAFGTDTQYF. The CDR3 coding sequence is TGTGCCAGCAGCCCCCCGGACAGGGCCTTCGGCACAGATACGCAGTATTTT.

This clonotype was picked up many times. The J gene is TRBJ2-1, the V gene TRBV6-2 or TRBV6-3, with D tentatively TRBD1 or TRBD2 (6 bases each). This CDR3 has 18 amino acids. CDR1 is MNHEY, CDR2 SVGEGT, per germline. Trimming shortened V by 1 base and J by 0 bases, and 16 bases separated the two germline ends. CDR3 DNA: TGTGCCAGCAGTTACTGGGGACACCCCGGGAGCTCCTACAATGAGCAGTTCTTC. Protein product: CASSYWGHPGSSYNEQFF.

In regard to this clonotype: A much larger clone is a single base away; this may be a read error. This chain links TRBV28 with TRBJ2-7, with D perhaps matching TRBD1 (6 bases). The CDR3 totals 13 residues. The V gene's germline CDR1 is MDHEN and CDR2 SYDVKM. The ends were cut back, 11 bases at V and 7 bases at J, with 21 bases in the middle. Here the CDR3 reads CAGAGELRWEQYF. CDR3 nucleotide sequence: TGTGCCGGCGCAGGGGAGTTACGTTGGGAGCAGTACTTC.

The rearrangement joins TRBV29-1 to TRBJ1-1; D not certain. V was cut by 3 bases and J by 0 bases, with 11 bases left in between. CDR1 and CDR2 from the germline V gene are SQVTM and ANQGSEA. This CDR3 has 14 amino acids. DNA of the CDR3: TGCAGCGTTGAGGAGGTTGGACTGAACACTGAAGCTTTCTTT. Its translation is CSVEEVGLNTEAFF.

This clonotype was counted a few times. The V and J genes are TRBV28 and TRBJ2-7, with a tentative D call TRBD1 (6 bases). Germline assignment: CDR1 MDHEN and CDR2 SYDVKM. V was trimmed by 6 bases and J by 1 base, leaving 13 bases between them. This CDR3 spans 14 amino acids. CDR3 sequence: CASREGEMSYEQYF. The CDR3 DNA reads as TGTGCCAGCAGAGAGGGGGAGATGTCCTACGAGCAGTACTTC.

This clonotype came up many times. The chain employs TRBV6-2 or TRBV6-3 and TRBJ2-6; 7 bases line up with TRBD2. The CDR3 covers 17 residues. Germline CDR1 MNHEY, CDR2 SVGEGT. V lost 6 bases to trimming and J lost 2 bases; unmatched junction nucleotides: 10. The CDR3: CASSLGGYLAGANVLTF. In DNA, the CDR3 is TGTGCCAGCAGCCTGGGAGGGTATCTGGCTGGGGCCAACGTCCTGACTTTC.

This clonotype has at least ten counts. The chain has TRBV7-9 and TRBJ1-5; D gene unclear. V dropped 5 bases and J dropped 5 bases, with 10 bases sitting between them. CDR1 SEHNR and CDR2 FQNEAQ come from the germline V gene (reference sequence). The length of the CDR3 is 13 residues. Written as DNA, the CDR3 is TGTGCCAGCAGCCACATGTCGGATCAGCCCCAGCATTTT. Encoded protein: CASSHMSDQPQHF.

In its sample, this clonotype was seen a few times. The chain joins TRBV28 to TRBJ2-3; TRBD2 matches at 7 bases. CDR3 length: 15 residues. Germline CDR1 and CDR2: MDHEN and SYDVKM. V shed 5 bases, J shed 3 bases, and the junction held 8 bases outside the gene matches. The CDR3 region is CASSKGAGGTDTQYF. For the CDR3, the DNA is TGTGCCAGCAGTAAAGGAGCCGGGGGGACAGATACGCAGTATTTT. Supplemented by reference TRBV28 and TRBJ2-3, the full variable domain reads DVKVTQSSRYLVKRTGEKVFLECVQDMDHENMFWYRQDPGLGLRLIYFSYDVKMKEKGDIPEGYSVSREKKERFSLILESASTNQTSMYLCASSKGAGGTDTQYFGPGTRLTVL.

This clonotype was seen only once. V gene TRBV7-9 combines with J gene TRBJ2-7; D call uncertain. Trimming took 5 bases from V and 5 from J, leaving 10 bases between them. Germline V gene sequence: CDR1 SEHNR, CDR2 FQNEAQ (reference sequence). The CDR3 spans 12 residues. In nucleotides, the CDR3 is TGTGCCAGCAGCCAGCACAGCGACGAGCAGTACTTC. Its protein is CASSQHSDEQYF.

This clonotype was observed many times. The V and J genes are TRBV7-6 and TRBJ2-4, with 7 bases matching TRBD1. The junction had 19 bases not matched to a gene; V was cut back by 5 bases and J by 6 bases. This CDR3 has 18 residues. Per germline, CDR1 SGHVS and CDR2 FNYEAQ. CDR3 loop: CASSPGTDALFQANIQYF. The CDR3 region has the DNA TGTGCCAGCAGCCCCGGGACAGACGCTCTTTTTCAGGCAAACATTCAGTACTTC.

V gene TRBV12-5 combines with J gene TRBJ1-5; tentatively, D is TRBD1 (5 bases). Trimming left V 7 bases short and J 4 bases short, with 11 bases between. Per the germline V gene, CDR1 is LGHNT and CDR2 is FRNRAP. The CDR3 loop spans 13 amino acids. CDR3 sequence reads: CASAGDGNQPQHF. CDR3 nucleotides: TGTGCTAGTGCCGGGGACGGTAATCAGCCCCAGCATTTT.

The sample holds a few counts of this clonotype. The V call is TRBV12-3 or TRBV12-4, the J call TRBJ2-6; 7 positions agree with TRBD1. Losses at the gene ends were 10 bases for V and 12 bases for J; bases not matched to a gene: 9. The CDR3 is made up of 12 amino acids. The CDR3 is CAIRDSSSVLTF. The CDR3 DNA reads TGTGCCATACGGGACAGCTCATCCGTCCTGACTTTC.

The sample holds a few counts of this clonotype. V usage is TRBV28 and J usage is TRBJ1-5; no clear D gene. V shed 2 bases and J shed 0 bases, with 14 bases lying between them. Germline CDR1 and CDR2: MDHEN and SYDVKM. The CDR3 runs 17 residues. CDR3 nucleotide sequence: TGTGCCAGCAGTTTAGTCTTGGCAGGCTATAGCAATCAGCCCCAGCATTTT. It encodes CASSLVLAGYSNQPQHF.

This clonotype came up once. V and J are TRBV7-9 and TRBJ2-5; TRBD2 is a possible D gene (5 bases). CDR1 and CDR2 from the germline V gene are SEHNR and FQNEAQ (reference sequence). The CDR3 contains 14 residues. The V end lost 1 base, the J end lost 4 bases, and 10 bases lay between the germline ends. Here the CDR3 reads CASSLDRGRETQYF. Here the CDR3 DNA reads TGTGCCAGCAGCTTAGATCGGGGTAGAGAGACCCAGTACTTC.

The J gene is TRBJ2-5, the V gene TRBV28, with D perhaps being TRBD1 or TRBD2 (5 bases each). Germline assignment: CDR1 MDHEN and CDR2 SYDVKM. CDR3 size: 11 residues. With 6 bases removed from V and 5 bases from J, the gap between germline ends came to 7 bases. The CDR3 DNA reads as TGTGCCAGCAGCCGGGACGAGACCCAGTACTTC. Translated, it gives CASSRDETQYF.

This clonotype was recorded many times. V and J are TRBV6-5 and TRBJ1-4; TRBD1 might be the D (5 bases). With 0 bases removed from V and 2 bases from J, the gap between germline ends came to 7 bases. Germline CDR1 and CDR2: MNHEY and SVGAGI. This CDR3 contains 15 residues. Here the CDR3 reads CASSYSSGTNEKLFF. The DNA of the CDR3 is TGTGCCAGCAGTTACTCGTCAGGGACTAATGAAAAACTGTTTTTT.

This clonotype appeared many times. The rearrangement joins TRBV19 to TRBJ2-7; weak D call: TRBD1 (6 bases). V was pared by 11 bases and J by 6 bases, with 14 bases between. The CDR3 consists of 11 residues. The germline V gene encodes CDR1 LNHDA and CDR2 SQIVND (reference sequence). The CDR3 sequence: CAAGDKREQYF. DNA for the CDR3: TGTGCCGCAGGGGACAAACGCGAGCAGTACTTC.

The rearrangement joins TRBV3-1 to TRBJ2-4, with 7 bases matching TRBD1. The CDR3 totals 15 residues. Germline V gene lookup returns CDR1 LGHDT and CDR2 YNNKEL (reference sequence). V was clipped by 5 bases and J by 8 bases; unmatched bases: 12. The CDR3 DNA reads TGTGCCAGCAGCAACCGAGGTGCCCAGGGGGACATTCAGTACTTC. Translation: CASSNRGAQGDIQYF.

This clonotype showed up just a few times. V is TRBV6-2 or TRBV6-3 and J is TRBJ1-1; D possibly corresponds to TRBD1 (5 bases). The CDR3 runs to 14 residues. Germline lookup yields CDR1 MNHEY and CDR2 SVGEGT. Deletions cut 5 bases from V and 0 bases from J, with 10 bases between. CDR3 sequence: CASSLGPMNTEAFF. In DNA, the CDR3 is TGTGCCAGCAGTCTGGGACCGATGAACACTGAAGCTTTCTTT.

The rearrangement links TRBV28 to TRBJ2-7; a possible D gene is TRBD2 (6 bases). Germline V gene lookup returns CDR1 MDHEN and CDR2 SYDVKM. This CDR3 spans 12 amino acids. Between the trimmed V and J ends, which lost 4 bases and 6 bases, there was a span of 10 bases. CDR3 nucleotides: TGTGCCAGCAGTTATACGGGAGCCGAGCAGTACTTC. It translates to CASSYTGAEQYF.

This clonotype came up a few times. V is TRBV9 and J is TRBJ1-1; D ambiguous. The CDR3 contains 15 residues. Germline CDR1 SGDLS, CDR2 YYNGEE. V shed 0 bases and J shed 6 bases, with 15 bases lying between them. The CDR3 nucleotides are TGTGCCAGCAGCGTAGCGGCGCCATTAAACCCTGAAGCTTTCTTT. This encodes CASSVAAPLNPEAFF.

This clonotype has more than one count but fewer than ten. The chain employs TRBV11-1 and TRBJ2-3, with TRBD1 matching over 10 bases. The CDR3 spans 15 residues. The germline V gene encodes CDR1 SGHAT and CDR2 FQDESV (reference sequence). Trimming took 5 bases from V and 5 from J; bases not matched to a gene: 7. The CDR3 nucleotides read TGTGCCAGCAGCCGTCGGGACAGGGGTAGAGATACGCAGTATTTT. Its protein product is CASSRRDRGRDTQYF.

J is TRBJ2-1 and V is TRBV3-1, with D unclear. Germline loops: CDR1 LGHDT, CDR2 YNNKEL (reference sequence). With 2 bases removed from V and 3 bases from J, the gap between germline ends came to 14 bases. This CDR3 region has 16 residues. CDR3 sequence (DNA): TGTGCCAGCAGCCAAACCGGGCCCTTCGGCTACAATGAGCAGTTCTTC. Translating gives CASSQTGPFGYNEQFF.

This CDR3 reads CSARDPRLSSYNEQFF. CDR3 nucleotides: TGCAGTGCTAGAGATCCTAGATTAAGCTCCTACAATGAGCAGTTCTTC. The chain joins TRBV20-1 to TRBJ2-1, with no clear D. Germline assignment: CDR1 DFQATT and CDR2 SNEGSKA (reference sequence). Trimming stripped 0 bases from V and 0 bases from J, with 12 bases between. The CDR3 spans 16 residues.

This clonotype was observed many times. This chain uses TRBV4-3 with TRBJ2-7, with 9 nucleotides matching TRBD1. The CDR3 spans 15 residues. Germline lookup yields CDR1 LGHNA and CDR2 YSLEER. The V and J ends lost 0 bases and 4 bases, in that order; junction bases with no gene match: 4. The CDR3 DNA follows: TGCGCCAGCAGCCAAGAGACAGGGGGAGCGTACGAGCAGTACTTC. Translating it yields CASSQETGGAYEQYF.